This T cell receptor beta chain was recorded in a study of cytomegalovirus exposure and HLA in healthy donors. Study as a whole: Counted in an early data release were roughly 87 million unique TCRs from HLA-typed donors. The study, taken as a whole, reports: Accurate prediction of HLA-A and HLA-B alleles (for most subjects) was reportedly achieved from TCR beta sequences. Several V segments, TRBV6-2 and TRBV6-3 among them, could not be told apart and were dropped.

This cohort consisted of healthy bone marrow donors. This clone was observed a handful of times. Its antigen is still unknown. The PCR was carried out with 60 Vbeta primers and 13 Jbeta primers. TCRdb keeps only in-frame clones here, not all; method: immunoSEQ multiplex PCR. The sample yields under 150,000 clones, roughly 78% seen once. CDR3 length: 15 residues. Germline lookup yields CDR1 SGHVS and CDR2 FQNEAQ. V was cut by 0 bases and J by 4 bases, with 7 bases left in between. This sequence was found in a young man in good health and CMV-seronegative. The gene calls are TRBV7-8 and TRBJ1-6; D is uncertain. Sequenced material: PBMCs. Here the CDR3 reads CASSLAVQYNSPLHF. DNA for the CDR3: TGTGCCAGCAGCTTAGCAGTCCAGTATAATTCACCCCTCCACTTT.